A single sample is the source of the 25 T cell receptor beta chains below, sequenced in a study of T cell responses to AZD1222 COVID-19 vaccine. Assay: immunoSEQ multiplex PCR; the TCRdb copy retains only in-frame clones and omits some. The sample lists 45,000 to 55,000 clones, about 86% occurring once. The specimen comprised peripheral blood, sampled on day 0 of AZD1222 vaccination. These receptors originate from an adult in good health.

The chain links TRBV19 to TRBJ1-5; D is uncertain. Germline CDR1 and CDR2: LNHDA and SQIVND (reference sequence). V was clipped by 3 bases and J by 1 base, with 13 bases between them. The CDR3 is made up of 16 amino acids. This CDR3 reads CASSILIMGSNQPQHF. DNA of the CDR3: TGTGCCAGTAGTATCCTAATAATGGGGAGCAATCAGCCCCAGCATTTT.

DNA for the CDR3: TGTGCCAGTACCTCGGGACTGCTAACAGATACGCAGTATTTT. It specifies CASTSGLLTDTQYF. J is TRBJ2-3 and V is TRBV19, with a tentative D call TRBD2 (6 bases). V was trimmed by 7 bases and J by 3 bases, leaving 14 bases between them. This CDR3 contains 14 residues. The germline V gene encodes CDR1 LNHDA and CDR2 SQIVND (reference sequence).

V and J are TRBV14 and TRBJ2-5, with TRBD2 identical over 12 bases. V trimming: 4 bases; J trimming: 5 bases; junction bases outside the gene matches: 5. The CDR3 extends over 15 amino acids. CDR1 is SGHDN and CDR2 is FVKESK in the germline V gene. CDR3 sequence (DNA): TGTGCCAGCAGCCCTTGGACTAGCGGGGATGAGACCCAGTACTTC. It codes for CASSPWTSGDETQYF.

The chain is built from TRBV18 and TRBJ1-1, with D perhaps TRBD1 (5 bases). This CDR3 has 14 amino acids. Trimming pared 4 bases from V and 1 base from J, leaving 10 bases between. CDR1 is KGHSH and CDR2 is LQKENI in the germline V gene. The CDR3: CASSRGTSNTEAFF. The CDR3, as DNA: TGTGCCAGCTCACGCGGGACTTCGAACACTGAAGCTTTCTTT.

The rearrangement uses TRBV5-1 and TRBJ2-5; 8 bases are shared with TRBD1. The CDR3 totals 16 residues. From germline, CDR1 is SGHRS and CDR2 YFSETQ. Trimming cost V 4 bases and J 3 bases; bases outside gene matches: 11. The CDR3 DNA reads TGCGCCAGCAGCCCTGGCGGGACAGGAAACGAAGAGACCCAGTACTTC. Protein product: CASSPGGTGNEETQYF. Full variable domain (remainder filled in from reference TRBV5-1 and TRBJ2-5): KAGVTQTPRYLIKTRGQQVTLSCSPISGHRSVSWYQQTPGQGLQFLFEYFSETQRNKGNFPGRFSGRQFSNSRSEMNVSTLELGDSALYLCASSPGGTGNEETQYFGPGTRLLVL.

The chain combines TRBV5-4 with TRBJ2-1; possible D gene TRBD1, 6 bases. The V gene lost 4 bases and the J gene lost 5 bases, with 13 bases spanning the gap. Germline CDR1 and CDR2: SGHNT and YYREEE (reference sequence). The CDR3 is made up of 14 amino acids. The CDR3 DNA reads TGTGCCAGCAGCCCCGGACAGAGGGACAATGAGCAGTTCTTC. Protein: CASSPGQRDNEQFF.

This chain joins TRBV14 and TRBJ2-1, with D possibly TRBD2 on 6 matching bases. The CDR3 covers 13 residues. Germline CDR1 and CDR2: SGHDN and FVKESK. The germline V and J ends were trimmed by 0 bases and 15 bases, with 15 bases remaining between them. DNA of the CDR3: TGTGCCAGCAGCCAAGAAGGCCCGGGACTCCTGTTCTTC. It translates to CASSQEGPGLLFF.

This chain connects TRBV18 to TRBJ2-7, with a possible D match to TRBD2 (5 bases). V was shortened by 2 bases and J by 7 bases, with 6 bases between the two germline ends. Germline V CDR1 and CDR2: KGHSH, LQKENI. This CDR3 contains 11 residues. The CDR3 nucleotides are TGTGCCAGCTCACCAGGGAGAGAGCAGTACTTC. Translation gives CASSPGREQYF.

This clone showed up just a few times. The chain is built from TRBV27 and TRBJ1-5; D possibly corresponds to TRBD1 (5 bases). CDR3 length: 14 residues. Germline V lookup: CDR1 MNHEY, CDR2 SMNVEV (reference sequence). V was trimmed by 0 bases and J by 4 bases, leaving 7 bases between them. The CDR3 sequence: CASSLSQGNQPQHF. The CDR3 DNA reads as TGTGCCAGCAGTTTATCGCAGGGTAATCAGCCCCAGCATTTT.

The chain has TRBV11-2 and TRBJ1-2; D possibly corresponds to TRBD1 (6 bases). CDR3 length: 16 amino acids. Germline CDR1 reads SGHAT; CDR2 reads FQNNGV. The V and J ends lost 0 bases and 8 bases respectively, with 19 bases between them. CDR3 loop: CASSLDREGGFRGYTF. Written as DNA, the CDR3 is TGTGCCAGCAGCTTAGATCGGGAAGGGGGATTTCGAGGCTACACCTTC.

The chain employs TRBV18 and TRBJ2-7; D possibly uses TRBD1 or TRBD2 (6 bases each). From germline, CDR1 is KGHSH and CDR2 LQKENI. Between the trimmed V and J ends, which lost 3 bases and 7 bases, there was a span of 13 bases. This CDR3 has 13 amino acids. DNA for the CDR3: TGTGCCAGCTCACCTACCCGGGGGCTGGAGCAGTACTTC. Amino acids: CASSPTRGLEQYF.

The V gene is TRBV19, the J gene TRBJ1-5, with unresolved D. V dropped 4 bases and J dropped 1 base, with 11 bases sitting between them. This CDR3 spans 15 amino acids. Germline values: CDR1 LNHDA, CDR2 SQIVND (reference sequence). CDR3 residues: CASSNGRRSNQPQHF. The CDR3 DNA follows: TGTGCCAGTAGTAATGGCAGAAGGAGCAATCAGCCCCAGCATTTT. Filled out from reference TRBV19 and TRBJ1-5, the complete variable domain reads DGGITQSPKYLFRKEGQNVTLSCEQNLNHDAMYWYRQDPGQGLRLIYYSQIVNDFQKGDIAEGYSVSREKKESFPLTVTSAQKNPTAFYLCASSNGRRSNQPQHFGDGTRLSIL.

V is TRBV24-1 and J is TRBJ1-5; 8 positions agree with TRBD1. V lost 4 bases and J lost 5; bases outside the gene matches: 6. Germline-derived CDR1 and CDR2 are KGHDR and SFDVKD. The CDR3 is 15 residues long. The DNA of the CDR3 is TGTGCCACCAGTGAGTGGACAGGGAACGATCAGCCCCAGCATTTT. It encodes CATSEWTGNDQPQHF.

The chain carries TRBV5-5 and TRBJ2-2; no reliable D call. CDR1 SGHKS and CDR2 YYEKEE come from the germline V gene (reference sequence). Trimming left V 2 bases short and J 1 base short, with 15 bases between. The CDR3 contains 17 residues. This CDR3 is CASSLVPGFLNTGELFF. Written as DNA, the CDR3 is TGTGCCAGCAGCTTAGTCCCAGGTTTTTTGAACACCGGGGAGCTGTTTTTT.

This chain uses TRBV28 with TRBJ2-6, with D perhaps matching TRBD2 (6 bases). The length of the CDR3 is 16 residues. V was pared by 6 bases and J by 3 bases, with 15 bases between. CDR1 is MDHEN, CDR2 SYDVKM, per germline. For the CDR3, the DNA is TGTGCCAGCAGCCCGATTGGGGGGAATGGGGCCAACGTCCTGACTTTC. Residues: CASSPIGGNGANVLTF.

This clone has just one count. The rearrangement uses TRBV11-3 and TRBJ2-1, with 9 bases identical to TRBD2. Germline V gene sequence: CDR1 SGHNT, CDR2 YENEEA. The J segment lost 6 bases and the V segment lost 1 base, leaving 4 bases of the junction unmatched. CDR3 size: 15 residues. The CDR3 sequence is CASSLGGGGVNEQFF. CDR3 DNA: TGTGCCAGCAGCTTAGGCGGCGGGGGGGTCAATGAGCAGTTCTTC.

A few counts support this clone. This chain uses TRBV28 with TRBJ1-5; the match to TRBD1 covers 7 bases. Germline V lookup: CDR1 MDHEN, CDR2 SYDVKM. J lost 0 bases, V lost 10 bases, and 12 bases had no gene match. The CDR3 is 16 residues long. CDR3 nucleotides: TGTGCCACAGGCCTCAACAGGGGAGTTAGCAATCAGCCCCAGCATTTT. Protein product: CATGLNRGVSNQPQHF.

This chain connects TRBV6-6 to TRBJ1-2; 7 bases match TRBD1. Per the germline V gene, CDR1 is MNHNY and CDR2 is SVGAGI (reference sequence). V lost 2 bases and J lost 8; bases outside the gene matches: 8. The CDR3 consists of 14 residues. The CDR3 loop reads CASSYPGTVRGYTF. DNA for the CDR3: TGTGCCAGCAGTTACCCTGGGACAGTGCGAGGCTACACCTTC.

The CDR3 coding sequence is TGTGCCAGCAGCCAAAGGGGGAGTCACTATGGCTACACCTTC. Protein: CASSQRGSHYGYTF. The chain recombines TRBV6-2 or TRBV6-3 with TRBJ1-2, with D tentatively TRBD1 (6 bases). The V end lost 6 bases, the J end lost 3 bases, and 14 bases lay between the germline ends. The CDR3 is made up of 14 amino acids. The V gene's germline CDR1 is MNHEY and CDR2 SVGEGT.

This chain links TRBV27 with TRBJ1-6, with 8 positions matching TRBD1. Looked up from germline, CDR1 is MNHEY and CDR2 is SMNVEV (reference sequence). The CDR3 consists of 14 residues. J gave up 10 bases and V 6 bases, and 8 bases lay outside the gene matches. CDR3 region: CASSPGQAGSPLHF. In DNA form, the CDR3 reads TGTGCCAGCAGCCCGGGACAGGCCGGATCACCCCTCCACTTT.

This chain joins TRBV18 and TRBJ2-7; D is ambiguous. Germline CDR1 KGHSH, CDR2 LQKENI. Deletions cut 0 bases from V and 6 bases from J, with 9 bases between. This CDR3 contains 13 residues. CDR3 loop: CASSPPPRIEQYF. The CDR3 DNA follows: TGTGCCAGCTCACCACCCCCCAGAATCGAGCAGTACTTC.

J is TRBJ1-3 and V is TRBV30; D is perhaps TRBD1 (6 bases). Trimming stripped 4 bases from V and 2 bases from J, with 9 bases between. CDR3 size: 13 residues. Germline V gene sequence: CDR1 GTSNPN, CDR2 SVGIG (reference sequence). The CDR3 spells CAWKQGAGNTIYF. Here the CDR3 DNA reads TGTGCCTGGAAACAGGGAGCTGGAAACACCATATATTTT.

The V and J genes are TRBV12-5 and TRBJ2-7; 10 nucleotides align to TRBD2. V gave up 8 bases and J gave up 4 bases; unmatched junction bases: 5. Germline V gene data show CDR1 as LGHNT and CDR2 as FRNRAP. The CDR3 consists of 13 residues. DNA of the CDR3: TGTGCTAGTTCTAGCGGGAGAGGGTACGAGCAGTACTTC. Translated: CASSSGRGYEQYF.

This chain joins TRBV24-1 and TRBJ2-7; D call uncertain. Germline CDR1 and CDR2: KGHDR and SFDVKD. Trimming removed 4 bases at V and 6 bases at J, with 12 bases between. This CDR3 comprises 13 residues. In DNA form, the CDR3 reads TGTGCCACCAGTGACGTGACCCTTAGCGAGCAGTACTTC. It encodes CATSDVTLSEQYF.

The gene calls are TRBV30 and TRBJ1-1; a weak D match, TRBD1 (6 bases). Trimming took off 1 base at V and 0 bases at J, with 12 bases between the two ends. The CDR3 has 15 amino acids. Germline values: CDR1 GTSNPN, CDR2 SVGIG (reference sequence). This chain's CDR3 is CAWSETDRLNTEAFF. The CDR3 DNA reads as TGTGCCTGGAGTGAGACGGACAGACTGAACACTGAAGCTTTCTTT.